These 11 T cell receptor beta chains were sequenced from one sample in a study of cytomegalovirus exposure and HLA in healthy donors. The primer mix had 60 Vbeta and 13 Jbeta primers. The assay was immunoSEQ multiplex PCR, and TCRdb's table has in-frame clones only and misses some. This table holds around 200,000 clones, approximately 82% found once. Sequenced material: PBMCs. The receptor source for this set is a woman aged 45-60 years in good health and CMV-seropositive.

V and J are TRBV10-3 and TRBJ1-2; no firm D call. Trimming stripped 0 bases from V and 7 bases from J, with 6 bases between. CDR3 length: 12 amino acids. In germline, CDR1 is ENHRY, CDR2 SYGVKD. The DNA of the CDR3 is TGTGCCATCAGTGAGTCGAGATCTGGCTACACCTTC. This encodes CAISESRSGYTF.

This clone was observed a single time. The chain recombines TRBV4-2 with TRBJ2-5; perhaps TRBD2 as D (5 bases). The J call could be wrong; TRBJ2-7 is a better fit for the DNA end. Looked up from germline, CDR1 is LGHNA and CDR2 is YNFKEQ. The CDR3 has 19 amino acids. Here the CDR3 DNA reads TGTGCCAGCAGCCAAGATCCCGCGGGTGGTTACGGAAACTCCTACGAGCAGTACTTC. Encoded protein: CASSQDPAGGYGNSYEQYF.

The CDR3 DNA is TGCGCCAGCAGCGAAGCTGTAGTGGGCACAGATACGCAGTATTTT. Translating it yields CASSEAVVGTDTQYF. V is TRBV5-1 and J is TRBJ2-3; D gene uncertain. V was cut by 4 bases and J by 1 base, with 13 bases left in between. Germline V gene data show CDR1 as SGHRS and CDR2 as YFSETQ. The CDR3 sequence is 15 residues long.

This chain links TRBV19 with TRBJ2-1, with D uncertain. The CDR3 contains 17 residues. Germline lookup yields CDR1 LNHDA and CDR2 SQIVND (reference sequence). With 5 bases removed from V and 6 bases from J, the gap between germline ends came to 23 bases. CDR3 protein: CASSPLLTAFSGNEQFF. The CDR3, as DNA: TGTGCCAGTAGTCCCCTATTAACAGCCTTCTCCGGCAATGAGCAGTTCTTC.

This clone was observed a few times. The chain combines TRBV6-6 with TRBJ1-5; D possibly corresponds to TRBD1 (6 bases). The V and J ends lost 6 bases and 0 bases respectively, with 12 bases between them. The CDR3 has 15 residues. Germline CDR1 reads MNHNY; CDR2 reads SVGAGI (reference sequence). The CDR3 here is CASSVGQTSNQPQHF. Written as DNA, the CDR3 is TGTGCCAGCAGCGTCGGACAGACTAGCAATCAGCCCCAGCATTTT.

The chain is built from TRBV18 and TRBJ2-3; D is possibly TRBD1 (5 bases). Germline-derived CDR1 and CDR2 are KGHSH and LQKENI. V lost 3 bases, J lost 2 bases, and 15 bases lay in between. The CDR3 runs to 16 residues. CDR3 region: CASSPLRLGATDTQYF. As DNA, the CDR3 is TGTGCCAGCTCACCGCTCCGTTTAGGGGCCACAGATACGCAGTATTTT.

This clone has a handful of counts. V gene TRBV28 combines with J gene TRBJ2-4, with TRBD2 matching 7 bases. Looked up from germline, CDR1 is MDHEN and CDR2 is SYDVKM. This CDR3 has 16 amino acids. V trimming: 5 bases; J trimming: 0 bases; junction bases outside the gene matches: 7. The CDR3 is CASSTREGKAKNIQYF. The CDR3 bases are TGTGCCAGCAGTACAAGGGAGGGGAAAGCCAAAAACATTCAGTACTTC.

This clone was picked up a small number of times. This chain connects TRBV6-5 to TRBJ1-5; D not resolved. The CDR3 sequence is 13 residues long. V was shortened by 7 bases and J by 0 bases, with 7 bases between the two germline ends. The germline V gene encodes CDR1 MNHEY and CDR2 SVGAGI. The CDR3 DNA sequence: TGTGCCAGCAATCAGGATAGCAATCAGCCCCAGCATTTT. Translating it yields CASNQDSNQPQHF.

V usage is TRBV25-1 and J usage is TRBJ2-7; 7 positions agree with TRBD1. CDR3 size: 15 residues. After removal of 2 bases from V and 2 bases from J, the junction contained 6 bases not matched to a gene. Germline CDR1 is MGHDK and CDR2 is SYGVNS. The CDR3: CASSEAGTEPYEQYF. In DNA, the CDR3 is TGTGCCAGCAGTGAAGCCGGGACAGAGCCCTACGAGCAGTACTTC.

This clone was observed once. The rearrangement uses TRBV4-1 and TRBJ1-4; maybe TRBD1 (5 bases). This CDR3 contains 16 residues. Germline assignment: CDR1 MGHRA and CDR2 YSYEKL. Trimming stripped 0 bases from V and 4 bases from J, with 12 bases between. DNA of the CDR3: TGCGCCAGCAGCCAAGATCCGGCTCAGGGTAATGAAAAACTGTTTTTT. It yields the protein CASSQDPAQGNEKLFF.

The chain employs TRBV27 and TRBJ1-2, with TRBD1 matching over 9 bases. CDR1 MNHEY and CDR2 SMNVEV come from the germline V gene (reference sequence). This CDR3 comprises 13 residues. V dropped 5 bases and J dropped 4; count of bases not matched to a gene: 2. CDR3 in amino acids: CASSRQGGYGYTF. CDR3 DNA sequence: TGTGCCAGCAGTCGACAGGGGGGCTATGGCTACACCTTC.